These 12 T cell receptor beta chains came from one sample sequenced in a study of blood T cell repertoires in COVID-19. Assay: immunoSEQ multiplex PCR; the TCRdb copy retains only in-frame clones and omits some. The table shows some 76,000 clones, with 75% to 95% occurring only once. Sample: peripheral blood. The receptors were sampled from a woman under 30 with acute or convalescent COVID-19.

This chain connects TRBV30 to TRBJ1-1; D gene unclear. The germline V and J ends were trimmed by 0 bases and 1 base, with 6 bases remaining between them. Germline CDR1 reads GTSNPN; CDR2 reads SVGIG (reference sequence). The CDR3 runs 13 residues. The CDR3 DNA is TGTGCCTGGAGTGTCCAGGAGAACACTGAAGCTTTCTTT. The encoded protein is CAWSVQENTEAFF.

This clone was observed once. This chain links TRBV19 with TRBJ1-1; D uncertain. The V end was cut by 3 bases, the J end by 0 bases, with 8 bases between. CDR3 length: 14 amino acids. Germline CDR1 LNHDA, CDR2 SQIVND (reference sequence). DNA for the CDR3: TGTGCCAGTAGTATGGGCCCTCTGAACACTGAAGCTTTCTTT. It encodes CASSMGPLNTEAFF.

The rearrangement joins TRBV24-1 to TRBJ2-3; 8 nucleotides align to TRBD1. The germline V gene encodes CDR1 KGHDR and CDR2 SFDVKD. V was clipped by 9 bases and J by 4 bases; unmatched bases: 5. The CDR3 length is 13 residues. CDR3 residues: CATSTGEADTQYF. DNA for the CDR3: TGTGCCACCTCGACAGGGGAGGCAGATACGCAGTATTTT.

The chain is built from TRBV19 and TRBJ1-5; 7 bases map to TRBD1. CDR1 is LNHDA, CDR2 SQIVND, per germline (reference sequence). The trim removed 9 bases at V and 0 bases at J, leaving 14 bases unmatched. This CDR3 spans 17 amino acids. CDR3 sequence (DNA): TGTGCCAGATCATTCCGGGACAGCGAATATAGCAATCAGCCCCAGCATTTT. Its translation is CARSFRDSEYSNQPQHF.

The genes are TRBV9 and TRBJ1-1; 8 nucleotides agree with TRBD1. The J segment lost 4 bases and the V segment lost 0 bases, leaving 8 bases of the junction unmatched. Germline V CDR1 and CDR2: SGDLS, YYNGEE. The CDR3 extends over 16 amino acids. The CDR3 is CASSVAFSGGFTEAFF. Written as DNA, the CDR3 is TGTGCCAGCAGCGTAGCTTTTTCAGGGGGCTTCACTGAAGCTTTCTTT.

The rearrangement uses TRBV7-9 and TRBJ2-1, with 7 bases aligning to TRBD2. Trimming cost V 1 base and J 0 bases; bases outside gene matches: 6. The V gene's germline CDR1 is SEHNR and CDR2 FQNEAQ (reference sequence). CDR3 length: 17 residues. DNA for the CDR3: TGTGCCAGCAGCTTAGAGGCGCGGGAGAGCTCCTACAATGAGCAGTTCTTC. It is translated as CASSLEARESSYNEQFF.

The rearrangement links TRBV12-3 or TRBV12-4 to TRBJ1-2; TRBD1 might be the D (5 bases). The CDR3 covers 12 residues. V was cut by 6 bases and J by 6 bases, with 11 bases left in between. The CDR3, as DNA: TGTGCCAGCAGCCACCAGGGTGATGGCTACACCTTC. It is translated as CASSHQGDGYTF.

The CDR3 DNA follows: TGTGCCAGCAGCGTAGCGACTAGCGGGATTGGCGTTGAGCAGTTCTTC. It yields the protein CASSVATSGIGVEQFF. This sequence joins TRBV9 and TRBJ2-1, with 11 bases lining up with TRBD2. V trimming: 0 bases; J trimming: 9 bases; junction bases outside the gene matches: 8. This CDR3 region has 16 residues. CDR1 and CDR2 from the germline V gene are SGDLS and YYNGEE.

This chain joins TRBV7-2 and TRBJ2-3, with a possible D match to TRBD1 (6 bases). Trimming shortened V by 3 bases and J by 3 bases, and 10 bases separated the two germline ends. Germline values: CDR1 SGHTA, CDR2 FQGNSA. CDR3 length: 14 residues. The CDR3 here is CASSFGRGTDTQYF. CDR3 sequence (DNA): TGTGCCAGCAGCTTTGGCAGGGGAACAGATACGCAGTATTTT.

As concerns this clone: The same CDR3 also results from other DNA sequences found in this sample. The chain uses TRBV3-1 (or the pseudogene TRBV3-2) and TRBJ1-1, with 7 bases fitting TRBD1. V lost 1 base to trimming and J lost 1 base; unmatched junction nucleotides: 6. Germline CDR1 LGHDT, CDR2 YNNKEL (reference sequence). The CDR3 consists of 16 residues. The DNA of the CDR3 is TGTGCCAGCAGCCAAGTACAGGGGATGGGGAACACTGAAGCTTTCTTT. Protein: CASSQVQGMGNTEAFF.

The chain uses TRBV14 and TRBJ2-1, with 11 positions matching TRBD1. V shed 5 bases, J shed 7 bases, and the junction held 7 bases outside the gene matches. Germline CDR1 reads SGHDN; CDR2 reads FVKESK. This CDR3 is 15 amino acids long. CDR3 protein: CASSTGQGADNEQFF. The CDR3 DNA reads as TGTGCCAGCAGCACAGGACAGGGGGCAGATAATGAGCAGTTCTTC.

The gene calls are TRBV10-2 and TRBJ2-7; TRBD1 matches 8 bases. Germline V gives CDR1 WSHSY, CDR2 SAAADI. The CDR3 has 14 residues. V lost 3 bases to trimming and J lost 1 base; unmatched junction nucleotides: 2. CDR3 DNA sequence: TGCGCCAGCAGTGAATGGACAGGGTCCTACGAGCAGTACTTC. Translated: CASSEWTGSYEQYF.